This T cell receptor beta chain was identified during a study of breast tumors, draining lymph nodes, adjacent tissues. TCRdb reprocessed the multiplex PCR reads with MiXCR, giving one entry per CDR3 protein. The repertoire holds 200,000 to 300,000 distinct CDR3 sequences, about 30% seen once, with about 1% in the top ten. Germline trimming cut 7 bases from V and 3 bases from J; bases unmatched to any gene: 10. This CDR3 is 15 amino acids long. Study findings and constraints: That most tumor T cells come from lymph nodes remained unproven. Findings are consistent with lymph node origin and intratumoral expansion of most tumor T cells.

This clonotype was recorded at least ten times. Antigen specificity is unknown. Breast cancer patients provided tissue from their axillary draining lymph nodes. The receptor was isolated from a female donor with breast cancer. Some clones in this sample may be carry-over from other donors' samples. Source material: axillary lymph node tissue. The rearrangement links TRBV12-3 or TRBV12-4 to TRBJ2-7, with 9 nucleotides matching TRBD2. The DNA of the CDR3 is TGTGCCAGCACCAAAAGCGGGAGGATTGTCTACGAGCAGTACTTC. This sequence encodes CASTKSGRIVYEQYF.